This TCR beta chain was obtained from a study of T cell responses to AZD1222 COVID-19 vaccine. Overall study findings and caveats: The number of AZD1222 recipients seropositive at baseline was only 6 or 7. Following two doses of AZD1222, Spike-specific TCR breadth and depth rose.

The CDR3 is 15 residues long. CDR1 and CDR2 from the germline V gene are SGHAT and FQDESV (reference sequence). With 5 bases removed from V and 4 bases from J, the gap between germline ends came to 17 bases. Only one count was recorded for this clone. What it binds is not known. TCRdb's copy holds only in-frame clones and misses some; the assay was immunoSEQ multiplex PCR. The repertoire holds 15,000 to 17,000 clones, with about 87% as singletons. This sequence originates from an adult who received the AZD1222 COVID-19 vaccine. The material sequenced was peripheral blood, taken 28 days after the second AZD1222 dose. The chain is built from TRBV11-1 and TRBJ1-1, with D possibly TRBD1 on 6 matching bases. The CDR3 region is CASSPIAGVVTEAFF. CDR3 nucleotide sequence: TGTGCCAGCAGCCCAATTGCAGGGGTTGTCACTGAAGCTTTCTTT.